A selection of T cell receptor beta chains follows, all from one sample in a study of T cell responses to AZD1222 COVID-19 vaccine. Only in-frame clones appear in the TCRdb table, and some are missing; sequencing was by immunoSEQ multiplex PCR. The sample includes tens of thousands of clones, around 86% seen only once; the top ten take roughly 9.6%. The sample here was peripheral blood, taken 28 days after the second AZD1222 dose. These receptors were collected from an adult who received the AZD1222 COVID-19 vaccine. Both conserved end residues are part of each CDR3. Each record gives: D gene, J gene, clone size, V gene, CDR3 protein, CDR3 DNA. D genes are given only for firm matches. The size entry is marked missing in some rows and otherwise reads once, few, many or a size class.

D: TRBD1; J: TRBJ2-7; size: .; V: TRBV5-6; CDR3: CASSPGTGGLGYEQYF; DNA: TGTGCCAGCAGCCCCGGGACAGGGGGCTTAGGCTACGAGCAGTACTTC
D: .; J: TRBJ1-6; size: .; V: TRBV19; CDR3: CASRTATYNSPLHF; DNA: TGTGCCAGTAGAACAGCGACCTATAATTCACCCCTCCACTTT
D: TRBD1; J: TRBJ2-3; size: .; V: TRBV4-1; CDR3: CASSRQAGGASGTLAQYF; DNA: TGCGCCAGCAGCCGCCAAGCAGGGGGCGCGTCGGGGACACTGGCGCAGTATTTT
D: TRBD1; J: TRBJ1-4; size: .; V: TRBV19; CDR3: CASSIGRTGHSEEKLFF; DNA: TGTGCCAGTAGTATAGGCCGGACAGGGCACTCGGAGGAAAAACTGTTTTTT
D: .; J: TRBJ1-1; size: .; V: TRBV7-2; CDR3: CASSPETLGRNTEAFF; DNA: TGTGCCAGCAGCCCCGAAACGTTGGGGCGGAACACTGAAGCTTTCTTT
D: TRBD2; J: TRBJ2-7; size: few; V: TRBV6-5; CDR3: CASTAGGSYEQYF; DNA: TGTGCCAGCACAGCGGGAGGCTCCTACGAGCAGTACTTC
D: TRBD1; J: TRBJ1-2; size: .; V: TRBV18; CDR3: CASSPGTGSTYGYTF; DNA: TGTGCCAGCTCTCCCGGGACAGGGTCGACCTATGGCTACACCTTC
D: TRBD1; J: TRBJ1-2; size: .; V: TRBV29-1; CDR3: CSALGQRDGYTF; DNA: TGCAGCGCTTTGGGACAGAGAGATGGCTACACCTTC
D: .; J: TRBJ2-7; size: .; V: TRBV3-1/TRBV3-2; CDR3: CASSQSRLWEQYF; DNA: TGTGCCAGCAGCCAGAGCCGCCTCTGGGAGCAGTACTTC
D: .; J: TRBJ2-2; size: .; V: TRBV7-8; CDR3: CASSPDRANTGELFF; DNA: TGTGCCAGCAGCCCCGACCGTGCGAACACCGGGGAGCTGTTTTTT
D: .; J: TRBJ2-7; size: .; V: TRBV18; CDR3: CASSPNSGLLFGQYF; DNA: TGTGCCAGCTCACCCAACAGCGGCCTCCTTTTTGGGCAGTACTTC
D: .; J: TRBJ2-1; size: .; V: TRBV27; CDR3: CASSWVFGNEQFF; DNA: TGTGCCAGCAGTTGGGTCTTCGGAAATGAGCAGTTCTTC
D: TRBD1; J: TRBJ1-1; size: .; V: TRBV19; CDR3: CASSMDRGAAEAFF; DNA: TGTGCCAGTAGTATGGACAGGGGGGCGGCTGAAGCTTTCTTT
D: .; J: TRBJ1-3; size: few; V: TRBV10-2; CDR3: CASSESGRSSGNTIYF; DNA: TGCGCCAGCAGTGAGTCGGGACGAAGCTCTGGAAACACCATATATTTT
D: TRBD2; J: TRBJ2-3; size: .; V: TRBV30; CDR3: CAWRAGGSTDTQYF; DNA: TGTGCCTGGAGAGCGGGGGGTAGCACAGATACGCAGTATTTT
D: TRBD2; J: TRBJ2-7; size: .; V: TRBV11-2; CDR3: CASSSSGGNHEQYF; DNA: TGTGCCAGCAGCTCTAGCGGGGGGAATCACGAGCAGTACTTC
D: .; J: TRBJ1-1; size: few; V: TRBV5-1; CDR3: CASYATGLATEAFF; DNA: TGCGCCAGCTATGCCACAGGCTTGGCCACTGAAGCTTTCTTT
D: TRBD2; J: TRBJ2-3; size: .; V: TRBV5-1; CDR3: CASSRTLTSGALGDTQYF; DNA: TGCGCCAGCAGCCGTACCCTGACTAGCGGGGCCTTGGGGGATACGCAGTATTTT
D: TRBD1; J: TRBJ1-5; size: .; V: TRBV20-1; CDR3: CSASGTANQPQHF; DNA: TGCAGTGCTAGTGGGACAGCGAATCAGCCCCAGCATTTT
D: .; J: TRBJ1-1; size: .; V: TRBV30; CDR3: CAWGVNTEAFF; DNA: TGTGCCTGGGGGGTGAACACTGAAGCTTTCTTT
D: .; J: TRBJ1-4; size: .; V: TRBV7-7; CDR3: CASSPETGSKLFF; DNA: TGTGCTAGCAGCCCTGAGACAGGTTCAAAACTGTTTTTT
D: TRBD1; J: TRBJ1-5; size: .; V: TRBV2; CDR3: CASLWDRHSNQPQHF; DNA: TGTGCCAGCCTATGGGACAGGCATTCTAATCAGCCCCAGCATTTT
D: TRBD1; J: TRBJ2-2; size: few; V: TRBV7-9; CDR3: CASSRQGNGELFF; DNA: TGTGCCAGCAGCCGACAGGGAAACGGGGAGCTGTTTTTT
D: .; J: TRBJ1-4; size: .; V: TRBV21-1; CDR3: CARDKDRRSEKLFF; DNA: TGTGCCAGGGATAAGGACAGGAGAAGTGAAAAACTGTTTTTT
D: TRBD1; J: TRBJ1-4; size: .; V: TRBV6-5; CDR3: CASSYSNRGYEKLFF; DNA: TGTGCCAGCAGTTACTCGAACAGGGGGTACGAAAAACTGTTTTTT
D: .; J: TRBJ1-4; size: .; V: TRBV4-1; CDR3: CASSQDRARSAKLFF; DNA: TGCGCCAGCAGCCAAGACAGGGCGCGGTCGGCAAAACTGTTTTTT
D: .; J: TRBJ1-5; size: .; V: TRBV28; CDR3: CASSSIQGKPQHF; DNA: TGTGCCAGCAGTTCAATCCAGGGCAAGCCCCAGCATTTT
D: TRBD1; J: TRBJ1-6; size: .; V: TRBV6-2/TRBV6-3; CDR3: CASSWTGGSSPLHF; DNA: TGTGCCAGCAGTTGGACAGGGGGCTCTTCACCCCTCCACTTT
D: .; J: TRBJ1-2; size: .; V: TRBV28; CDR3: CASSLMKYGYTF; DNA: TGTGCCAGCAGTTTAATGAAATATGGCTACACCTTC
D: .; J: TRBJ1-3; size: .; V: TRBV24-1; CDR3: CATSEGLLGPGNTIYF; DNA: TGTGCCACCAGTGAGGGCCTTTTGGGGCCTGGAAACACCATATATTTT
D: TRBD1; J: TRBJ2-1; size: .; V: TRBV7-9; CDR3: CASSQDRPWDEQFF; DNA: TGTGCCAGCAGCCAGGACAGGCCATGGGATGAGCAGTTCTTC
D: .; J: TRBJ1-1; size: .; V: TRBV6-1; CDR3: CASSEGRGTEAFF; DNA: TGTGCCAGCAGTGAAGGGAGGGGGACTGAAGCTTTCTTT
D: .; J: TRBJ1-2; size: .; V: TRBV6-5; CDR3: CASRPAGNGYGYTF; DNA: TGTGCCAGCAGACCAGCGGGGAACGGCTATGGCTACACCTTC
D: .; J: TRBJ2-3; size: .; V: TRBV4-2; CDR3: CASSQVSDTQYF; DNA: TGTGCCAGCAGCCAAGTCTCGGATACGCAGTATTTT
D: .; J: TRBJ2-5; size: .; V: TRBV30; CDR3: CAWSRMTGETQYF; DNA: TGTGCCTGGAGTAGGATGACAGGAGAGACCCAGTACTTC
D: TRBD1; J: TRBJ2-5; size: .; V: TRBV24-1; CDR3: CATSDTRTGGRQETQYF; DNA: TGTGCCACCAGTGATACCCGTACAGGGGGCCGCCAAGAGACCCAGTACTTC
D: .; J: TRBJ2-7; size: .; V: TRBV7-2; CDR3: CASSLANRHEQYF; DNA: TGTGCCAGCAGCTTAGCGAATCGTCACGAGCAGTACTTC
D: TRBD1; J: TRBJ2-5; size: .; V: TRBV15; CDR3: CATSRNTFGQGEETQYF; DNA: TGTGCCACCAGCAGAAATACCTTCGGACAGGGGGAAGAGACCCAGTACTTC
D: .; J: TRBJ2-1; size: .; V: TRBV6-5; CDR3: CASRKRERYNEQFF; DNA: TGTGCCAGCAGAAAACGGGAGCGTTACAATGAGCAGTTCTTC
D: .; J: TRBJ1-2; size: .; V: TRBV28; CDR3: CASKQAVGKGGYTF; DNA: TGTGCCAGCAAACAGGCAGTGGGGAAAGGTGGCTACACCTTC
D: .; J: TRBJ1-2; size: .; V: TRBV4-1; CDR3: CASSQHTGQNYGYTF; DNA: TGCGCCAGCAGCCAGCATACGGGTCAGAACTATGGCTACACCTTC
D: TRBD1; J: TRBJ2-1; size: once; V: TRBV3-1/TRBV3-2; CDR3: CASSQESGTGGYNEQFF; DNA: TGTGCCAGCAGCCAAGAATCCGGGACAGGGGGCTACAATGAGCAGTTCTTC
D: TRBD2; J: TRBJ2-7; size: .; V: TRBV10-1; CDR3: CASGAGTSGYEQYF; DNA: TGCGCCAGCGGCGCCGGGACTAGCGGGTACGAGCAGTACTTC
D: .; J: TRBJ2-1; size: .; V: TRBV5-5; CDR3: CASSSTGHTDNEQFF; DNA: TGTGCCAGCAGCTCAACCGGCCACACGGATAATGAGCAGTTCTTC
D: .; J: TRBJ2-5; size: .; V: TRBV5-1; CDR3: CASSLDGLWAQYF; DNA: TGCGCCAGCAGCTTGGACGGGTTATGGGCCCAGTACTTC
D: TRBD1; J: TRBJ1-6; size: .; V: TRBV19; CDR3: CASEETGNSPLHF; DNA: TGTGCCAGCGAAGAGACAGGGAACTCACCCCTCCACTTT
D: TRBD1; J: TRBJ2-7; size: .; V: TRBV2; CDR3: CASRWGQPYEQYF; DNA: TGTGCCAGCAGGTGGGGACAGCCCTACGAGCAGTACTTC
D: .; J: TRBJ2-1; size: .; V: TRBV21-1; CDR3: CASSKGGTSGSSYNEQFF; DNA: TGTGCCAGCAGCAAAGGGGGGACTAGCGGGAGTTCCTACAATGAGCAGTTCTTC
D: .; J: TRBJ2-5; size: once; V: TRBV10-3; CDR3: CAISGGEQETQYF; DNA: TGTGCCATCAGTGGGGGAGAACAAGAGACCCAGTACTTC
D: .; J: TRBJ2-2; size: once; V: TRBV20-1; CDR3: CSAEGPGELFF; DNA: TGCAGTGCCGAAGGGCCCGGGGAGCTGTTTTTT
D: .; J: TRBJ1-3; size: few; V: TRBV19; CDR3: CASSMKRVRFTGNTIYF; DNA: TGTGCCAGTAGTATGAAAAGGGTCCGGTTTACTGGAAACACCATATATTTT
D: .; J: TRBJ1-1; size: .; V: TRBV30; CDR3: CAWSRTVNTEAFF; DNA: TGTGCCTGGAGCCGGACGGTGAACACTGAAGCTTTCTTT
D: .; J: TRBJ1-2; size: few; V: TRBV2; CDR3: CASSEQGTTLGGYTF; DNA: TGTGCCAGCAGTGAACAAGGGACCACCCTAGGGGGCTACACCTTC
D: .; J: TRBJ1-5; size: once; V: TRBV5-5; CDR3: CASSLRSGALSSQPQHF; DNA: TGTGCCAGCAGCTTGAGGTCCGGGGCCTTAAGCAGTCAGCCCCAGCATTTT